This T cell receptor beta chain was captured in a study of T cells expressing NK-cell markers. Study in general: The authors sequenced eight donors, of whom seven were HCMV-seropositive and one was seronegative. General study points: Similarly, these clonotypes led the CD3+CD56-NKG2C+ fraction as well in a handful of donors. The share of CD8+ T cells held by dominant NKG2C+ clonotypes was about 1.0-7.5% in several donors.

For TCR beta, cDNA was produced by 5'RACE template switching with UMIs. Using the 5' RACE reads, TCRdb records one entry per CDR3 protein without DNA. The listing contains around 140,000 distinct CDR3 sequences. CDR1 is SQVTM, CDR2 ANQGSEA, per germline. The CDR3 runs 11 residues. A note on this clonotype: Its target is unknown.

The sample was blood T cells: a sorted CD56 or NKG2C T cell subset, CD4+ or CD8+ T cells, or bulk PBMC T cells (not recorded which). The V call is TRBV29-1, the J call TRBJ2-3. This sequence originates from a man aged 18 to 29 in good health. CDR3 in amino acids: CSIHQVDTQYF.